This T cell receptor (beta chain) is from a study of cytomegalovirus exposure and HLA in healthy donors. Study-level points and caveats: Presence/absence analysis assumed near-uniform sequencing depth across donors. About 87% or about 30% of the time was how often most TCR beta V segments were productive, according to an earlier analysis. In a later analysis, TCR beta V- and J-gene trimming was associated with a missense DCLRE1C variant. Reports showed the classifier diagnosing cytomegalovirus status with high specificity and sensitivity.

In regard to this clone: Antigen: not known.

Researchers ran the PCR with 60 Vbeta and 13 Jbeta primers. Sequencing used immunoSEQ multiplex PCR; TCRdb keeps in-frame clones, though not all of them. The sample records about 200,000 clones, approximately 79% being singletons. Germline V CDR1 and CDR2: GTSNPN, SVGIG (reference sequence). The CDR3 is 13 amino acids. The V gene lost 1 base and the J gene lost 2 bases, with 8 bases spanning the gap. The rearrangement joins TRBV30 to TRBJ1-1; D uncertain. The receptor was derived from a man in his forties or fifties in good health and CMV-seronegative. Input material: PBMCs. CDR3 coding DNA: TGTGCCTGGAGTGCGTCAGAAAACACTGAAGCTTTCTTT. Encoded protein: CAWSASENTEAFF.